The 10 T cell receptor beta chains below were found in one sample sequenced in a study of blood T cell repertoires in COVID-19. Produced via immunoSEQ multiplex PCR; TCRdb's table is partial and in-frame only. Altogether under 150,000 clones are present, approximately 81% being singletons, with the ten largest covering around 1.4%. The sample was peripheral blood. The receptors stem from a man aged 55-75 years with acute or convalescent COVID-19.

The chain has TRBV5-6 and TRBJ1-5, with D unclear. V was clipped by 4 bases and J by 1 base, with 12 bases between them. The CDR3 covers 15 residues. Germline loops: CDR1 SGHDT, CDR2 YYEEEE. CDR3 region: CASSRGPQSNQPQHF. DNA for the CDR3: TGTGCCAGCAGCCGCGGTCCCCAGAGCAATCAGCCCCAGCATTTT.

The J gene is TRBJ1-1, the V gene TRBV6-5; D is uncertain. CDR3 size: 15 residues. V shed 0 bases and J shed 4 bases, with 12 bases lying between them. Looked up from germline, CDR1 is MNHEY and CDR2 is SVGAGI. The CDR3 reads CASSYSRVSSTEAFF. In DNA, the CDR3 is TGTGCCAGCAGTTACTCAAGAGTTTCGAGCACTGAAGCTTTCTTT.

For the CDR3, the DNA is TGTGCCAGCAGCCGGACTAGCGGGGGGCAGAGCACAGATACGCAGTATTTT. Its protein product is CASSRTSGGQSTDTQYF. The chain links TRBV9 to TRBJ2-3; 14 positions agree with TRBD2. This CDR3 spans 17 amino acids. V trimming: 4 bases; J trimming: 0 bases; junction bases outside the gene matches: 4. Germline-derived CDR1 and CDR2 are SGDLS and YYNGEE. The complete variable domain, with remaining parts taken from reference TRBV9 and TRBJ2-3, reads DSGVTQTPKHLITATGQRVTLRCSPRSGDLSVYWYQQSLDQGLQFLIQYYNGEERAKGNILERFSAQQFPDLHSELNLSSLELGDSALYFCASSRTSGGQSTDTQYFGPGTRLTVL.

The chain couples TRBV30 to TRBJ1-1; a weak D match, TRBD1 (6 bases). V dropped 0 bases and J dropped 3 bases, with 8 bases sitting between them. This CDR3 contains 13 residues. Germline V gives CDR1 GTSNPN, CDR2 SVGIG (reference sequence). The CDR3 protein is CAWSVRQDTEAFF. The CDR3 DNA sequence: TGTGCCTGGAGTGTACGACAGGACACTGAAGCTTTCTTT.

The chain has TRBV5-1 and TRBJ2-2; 12 bases agree with TRBD2. The CDR3 totals 17 residues. V lost 3 bases to trimming and J lost 2 bases; unmatched junction nucleotides: 5. Germline CDR1 SGHRS, CDR2 YFSETQ. The DNA for the CDR3 is TGCGCCAGCAGCTCCACGGGACTAGCGGGCAACACCGGGGAGCTGTTTTTT. Its protein is CASSSTGLAGNTGELFF.

The chain carries TRBV27 and TRBJ1-2; 8 nucleotides align to TRBD1. CDR1 is MNHEY and CDR2 is SMNVEV in the germline V gene (reference sequence). This CDR3 region has 17 residues. The J segment lost 7 bases and the V segment lost 4 bases, leaving 17 bases of the junction unmatched. The DNA of the CDR3 is TGTGCCAGCAGTTCATCGACAGGGGAGTTTGTACTCTCTGGCTACACCTTC. Amino acids: CASSSSTGEFVLSGYTF.

The chain has TRBV25-1 and TRBJ1-2, with D unresolved. V lost 3 bases, J lost 1 base, and 6 bases lay in between. Germline-derived CDR1 and CDR2 are MGHDK and SYGVNS. The CDR3 covers 13 residues. Written as DNA, the CDR3 is TGTGCCAGCAGTGAGGAGCTTAACTATGGCTACACCTTC. Protein product: CASSEELNYGYTF.

The V and J genes are TRBV2 and TRBJ2-7; a weak D match, TRBD2 (5 bases). The CDR3 spans 13 residues. Germline V CDR1 and CDR2: SNHLY, FYNNEI. V was shortened by 7 bases and J by 2 bases, with 12 bases between the two germline ends. CDR3 loop: CASKADPPYEQYF. CDR3 nucleotide sequence: TGTGCCAGCAAAGCGGACCCGCCCTACGAGCAGTACTTC. The complete variable domain, with remaining parts taken from reference TRBV2 and TRBJ2-7, reads EPEVTQTPSHQVTQMGQEVILRCVPISNHLYFYWYRQILGQKVEFLVSFYNNEISEKSEIFDDQFSVERPDGSNFTLKIRSTKLEDSAMYFCASKADPPYEQYFGPGTRLTVT.

The rearrangement joins TRBV10-3 to TRBJ1-4; TRBD1 agrees at 9 bases. The V and J ends lost 6 bases and 7 bases, in that order; junction bases with no gene match: 15. This CDR3 is built from 17 residues. Per the germline V gene, CDR1 is ENHRY and CDR2 is SYGVKD. CDR3 amino acids: CAISKFLPDRGGEKLFF. The CDR3 DNA sequence: TGTGCCATCAGCAAATTTCTACCGGACAGGGGTGGTGAAAAACTGTTTTTT.

The chain has TRBV5-1 and TRBJ2-5; tentatively, D is TRBD2 (6 bases). Germline CDR1 SGHRS, CDR2 YFSETQ. The CDR3 is 16 residues long. V dropped 4 bases and J dropped 5 bases, with 21 bases sitting between them. The CDR3 sequence: CASSITRDLGRETQYF. The CDR3 DNA reads as TGCGCCAGCAGCATCACCCGGGACTTAGGGAGGGAGACCCAGTACTTC. The full variable domain, rest sourced from reference TRBV5-1 and TRBJ2-5, is KAGVTQTPRYLIKTRGQQVTLSCSPISGHRSVSWYQQTPGQGLQFLFEYFSETQRNKGNFPGRFSGRQFSNSRSEMNVSTLELGDSALYLCASSITRDLGRETQYFGPGTRLLVL.